This T cell receptor (beta chain) was sequenced during a study of a mutant IDH1 vaccine in newly diagnosed glioma. Study as a whole: Treated patients, 62.5% male and roughly 40% female, averaged roughly 43 years of age. Most patients had radiochemotherapy with temozolomide before enrollment; others had one alone.

Some clones are missing from TCRdb's copy, which holds only in-frame ones; the method was immunoSEQ multiplex PCR. The sample has roughly 60,000 clones, approximately 80% seen once. Turning to this clone: The target antigen is unknown.

As for time point: week 11, during vaccination. Alongside topical imiquimod, each dose of vaccine comprised 300 ug of mutant IDH1 20-mer peptide. The study enrolled donors with new WHO grade 3 or 4 IDH1-mutant, ATRX-lost astrocytomas. Material: PBMCs, obtained from a glioma patient whose treatment included an IDH1 peptide vaccine. The TCR comes from a man aged 25 to 40 with glioma.

CDR3 amino acids: CASSVRDNEQFF. The CDR3 DNA is TGTGCCAGCAGTGTTCGGGACAATGAGCAGTTCTTC. The rearrangement links TRBV25-1 to TRBJ2-1; the D is unclear. The CDR3 sequence is 12 residues long. Germline V gives CDR1 MGHDK, CDR2 SYGVNS. Trimming shortened V by 4 bases and J by 5 bases, and 6 bases separated the two germline ends.